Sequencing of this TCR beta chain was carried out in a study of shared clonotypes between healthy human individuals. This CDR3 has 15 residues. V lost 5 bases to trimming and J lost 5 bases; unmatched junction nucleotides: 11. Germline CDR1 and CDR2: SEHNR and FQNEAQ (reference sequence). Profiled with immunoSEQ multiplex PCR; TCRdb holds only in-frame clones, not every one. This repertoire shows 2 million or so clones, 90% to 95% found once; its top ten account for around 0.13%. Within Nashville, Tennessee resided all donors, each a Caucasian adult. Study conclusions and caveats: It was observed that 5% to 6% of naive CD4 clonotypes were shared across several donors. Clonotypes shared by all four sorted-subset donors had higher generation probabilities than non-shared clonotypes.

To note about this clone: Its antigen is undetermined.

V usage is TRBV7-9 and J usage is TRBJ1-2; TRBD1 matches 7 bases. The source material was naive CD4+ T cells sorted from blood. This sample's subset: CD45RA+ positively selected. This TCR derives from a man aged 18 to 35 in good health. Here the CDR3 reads CASSPRAGTAYGYTF. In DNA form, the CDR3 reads TGTGCCAGCAGCCCCAGGGCCGGGACAGCTTATGGCTACACCTTC.